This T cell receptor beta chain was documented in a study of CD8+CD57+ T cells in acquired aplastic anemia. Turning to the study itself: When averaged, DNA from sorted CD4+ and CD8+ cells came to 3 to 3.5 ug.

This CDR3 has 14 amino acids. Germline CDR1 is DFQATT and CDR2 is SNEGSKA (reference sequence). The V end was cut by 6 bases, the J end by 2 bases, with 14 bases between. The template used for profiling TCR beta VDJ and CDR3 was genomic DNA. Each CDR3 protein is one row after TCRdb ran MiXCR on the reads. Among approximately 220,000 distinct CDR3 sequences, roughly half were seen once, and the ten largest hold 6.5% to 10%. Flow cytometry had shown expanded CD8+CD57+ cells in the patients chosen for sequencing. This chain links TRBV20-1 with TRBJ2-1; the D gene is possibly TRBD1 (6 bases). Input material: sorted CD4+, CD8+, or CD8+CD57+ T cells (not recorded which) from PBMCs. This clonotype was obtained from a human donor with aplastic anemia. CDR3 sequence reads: CSAPRGNAYNEQFF. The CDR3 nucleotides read TGCAGTGCGCCAAGGGGGAATGCCTACAATGAGCAGTTCTTC.